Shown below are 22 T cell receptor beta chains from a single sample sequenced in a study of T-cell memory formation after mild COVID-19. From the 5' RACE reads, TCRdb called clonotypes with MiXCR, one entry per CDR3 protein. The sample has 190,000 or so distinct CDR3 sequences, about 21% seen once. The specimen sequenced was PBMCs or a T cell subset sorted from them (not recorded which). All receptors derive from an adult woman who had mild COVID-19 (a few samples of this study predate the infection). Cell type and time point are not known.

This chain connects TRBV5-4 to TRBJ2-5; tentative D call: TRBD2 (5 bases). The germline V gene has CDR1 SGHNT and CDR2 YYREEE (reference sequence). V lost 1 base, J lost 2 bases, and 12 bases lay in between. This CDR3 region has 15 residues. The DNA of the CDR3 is TGTGCCAGCAGCTTGTGGGAGACGGGGCAAGAGACCCAGTACTTC. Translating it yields CASSLWETGQETQYF.

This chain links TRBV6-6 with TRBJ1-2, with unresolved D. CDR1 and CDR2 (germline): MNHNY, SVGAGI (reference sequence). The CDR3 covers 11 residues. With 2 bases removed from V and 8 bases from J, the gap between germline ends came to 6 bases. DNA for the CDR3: TGTGCCAGCAGTTACGGTCGGGGCTACACCTTC. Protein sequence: CASSYGRGYTF.

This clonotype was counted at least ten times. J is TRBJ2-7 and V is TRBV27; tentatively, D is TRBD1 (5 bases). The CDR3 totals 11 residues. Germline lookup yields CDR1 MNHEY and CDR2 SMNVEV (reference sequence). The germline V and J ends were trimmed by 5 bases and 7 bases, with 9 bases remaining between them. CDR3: CASSLDSEQYF. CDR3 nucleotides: TGTGCCAGCAGTCTCGACAGTGAGCAGTACTTC.

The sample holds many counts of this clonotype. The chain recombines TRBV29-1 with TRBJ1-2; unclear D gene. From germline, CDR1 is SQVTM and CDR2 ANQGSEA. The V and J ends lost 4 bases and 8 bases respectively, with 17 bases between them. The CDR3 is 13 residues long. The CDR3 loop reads CSVAYTDFEGYTF. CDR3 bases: TGCAGCGTTGCCTATACCGACTTCGAGGGCTACACCTTC.

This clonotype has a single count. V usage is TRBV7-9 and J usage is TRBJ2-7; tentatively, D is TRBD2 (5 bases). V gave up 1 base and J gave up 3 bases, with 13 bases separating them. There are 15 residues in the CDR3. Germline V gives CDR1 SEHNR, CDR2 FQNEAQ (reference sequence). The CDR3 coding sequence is TGTGCCAGCAGCTTAGACACTAGGCCTTTCTACGAGCAGTACTTC. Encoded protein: CASSLDTRPFYEQYF.

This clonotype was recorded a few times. Here the CDR3 reads CATSDRTPNTEAFF. The CDR3 DNA reads as TGTGCCACCAGCGATAGGACACCGAACACTGAAGCTTTCTTT. This sequence joins TRBV15 and TRBJ1-1, with D possibly matching TRBD1 (5 bases). The ends were cut back, 5 bases at V and 1 base at J, with 11 bases in the middle. Germline CDR1 is LNHNV and CDR2 is YYDKDF (reference sequence). CDR3 length: 14 residues.

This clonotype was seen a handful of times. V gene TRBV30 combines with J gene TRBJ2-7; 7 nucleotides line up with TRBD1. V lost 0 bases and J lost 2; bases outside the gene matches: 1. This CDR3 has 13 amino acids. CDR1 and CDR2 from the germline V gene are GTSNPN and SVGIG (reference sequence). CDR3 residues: CAWSVQGTYEQYF. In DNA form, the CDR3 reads TGTGCCTGGAGTGTACAGGGGACCTACGAGCAGTACTTC.

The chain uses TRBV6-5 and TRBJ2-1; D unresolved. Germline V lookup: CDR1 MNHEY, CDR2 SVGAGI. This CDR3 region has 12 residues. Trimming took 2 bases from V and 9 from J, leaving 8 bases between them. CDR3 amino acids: CASSYDRLEQFF. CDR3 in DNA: TGTGCCAGCAGTTACGATAGACTTGAGCAGTTCTTC.

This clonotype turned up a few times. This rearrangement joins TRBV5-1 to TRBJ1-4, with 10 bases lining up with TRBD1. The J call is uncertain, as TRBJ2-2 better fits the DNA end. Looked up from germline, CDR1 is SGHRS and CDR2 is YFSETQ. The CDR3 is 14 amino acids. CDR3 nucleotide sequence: TGCGCCAGCAGACCCCGGGACAGGGGTCAGGAGCTGTTTTTT. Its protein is CASRPRDRGQELFF.

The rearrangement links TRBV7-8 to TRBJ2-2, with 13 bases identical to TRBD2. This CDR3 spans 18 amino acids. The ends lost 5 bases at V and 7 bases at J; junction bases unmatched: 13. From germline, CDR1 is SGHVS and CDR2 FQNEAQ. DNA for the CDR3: TGTGCCAGCAGCCCTCCTGCGGGACTAGCGGGGACTGACGGGGAGCTGTTTTTT. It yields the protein CASSPPAGLAGTDGELFF.

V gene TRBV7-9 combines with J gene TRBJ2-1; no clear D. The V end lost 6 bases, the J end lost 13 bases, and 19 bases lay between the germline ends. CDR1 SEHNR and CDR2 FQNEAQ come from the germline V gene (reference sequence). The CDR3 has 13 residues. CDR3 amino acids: CASSLQRSLGQFF. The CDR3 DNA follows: TGTGCCAGCAGTTTACAAAGAAGCCTCGGCCAGTTCTTC.

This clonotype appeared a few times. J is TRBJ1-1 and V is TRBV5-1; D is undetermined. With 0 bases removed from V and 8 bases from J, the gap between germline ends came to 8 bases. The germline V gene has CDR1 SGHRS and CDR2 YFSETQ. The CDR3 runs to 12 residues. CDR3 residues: CASSLEGIEAFF. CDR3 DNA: TGCGCCAGCAGCTTGGAAGGGATAGAAGCTTTCTTT.

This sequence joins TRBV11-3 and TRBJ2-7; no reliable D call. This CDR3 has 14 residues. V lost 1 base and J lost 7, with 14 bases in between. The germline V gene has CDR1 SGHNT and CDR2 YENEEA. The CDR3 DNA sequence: TGTGCCAGCAGCTTAGTGGTTTCGTCTCAAGAGCAGTACTTC. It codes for CASSLVVSSQEQYF.

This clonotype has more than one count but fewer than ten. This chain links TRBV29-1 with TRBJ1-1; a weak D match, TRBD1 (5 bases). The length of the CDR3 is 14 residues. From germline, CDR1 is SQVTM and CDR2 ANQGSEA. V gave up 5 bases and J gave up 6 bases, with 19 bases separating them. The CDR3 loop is CSVWGTGGDPEAFF. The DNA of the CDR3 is TGCAGCGTTTGGGGAACAGGAGGAGACCCTGAAGCTTTCTTT.

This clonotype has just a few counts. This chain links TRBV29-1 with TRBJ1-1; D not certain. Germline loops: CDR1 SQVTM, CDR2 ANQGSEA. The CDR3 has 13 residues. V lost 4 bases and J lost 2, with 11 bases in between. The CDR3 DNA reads TGCAGCGTTGTGATAGGAGGTAACACTGAAGCTTTCTTT. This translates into CSVVIGGNTEAFF.

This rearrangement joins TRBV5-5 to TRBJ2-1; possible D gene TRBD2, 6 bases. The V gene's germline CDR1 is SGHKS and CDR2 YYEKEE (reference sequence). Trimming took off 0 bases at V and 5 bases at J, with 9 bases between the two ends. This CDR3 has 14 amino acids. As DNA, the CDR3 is TGTGCCAGCAGCTTGGCGGGAGCCCACAATGAGCAGTTCTTC. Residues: CASSLAGAHNEQFF. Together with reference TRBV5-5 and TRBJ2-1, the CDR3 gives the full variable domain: DAGVTQSPTHLIKTRGQQVTLRCSPISGHKSVSWYQQVLGQGPQFIFQYYEKEERGRGNFPDRFSARQFPNYSSELNVNALLLGDSALYLCASSLAGAHNEQFFGPGTRLTVL.

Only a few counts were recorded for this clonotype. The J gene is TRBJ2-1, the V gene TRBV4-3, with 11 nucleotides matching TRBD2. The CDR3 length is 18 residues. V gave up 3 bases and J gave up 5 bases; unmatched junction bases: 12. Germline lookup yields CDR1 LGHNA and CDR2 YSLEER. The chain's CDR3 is CASSHLWPGTSGDNEQFF. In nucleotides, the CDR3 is TGCGCCAGCAGCCATCTTTGGCCTGGGACTAGCGGAGACAATGAGCAGTTCTTC.

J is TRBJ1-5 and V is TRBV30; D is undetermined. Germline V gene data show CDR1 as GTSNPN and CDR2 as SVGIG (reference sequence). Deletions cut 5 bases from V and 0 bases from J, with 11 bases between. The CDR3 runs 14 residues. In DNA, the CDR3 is TGTGCCTGGGGCGGAATTCATAGCAATCAGCCCCAGCATTTT. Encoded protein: CAWGGIHSNQPQHF.

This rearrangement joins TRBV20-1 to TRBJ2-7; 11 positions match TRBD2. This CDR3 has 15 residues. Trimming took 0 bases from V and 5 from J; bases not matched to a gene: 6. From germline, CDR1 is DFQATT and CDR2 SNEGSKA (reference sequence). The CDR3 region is CSARDSPSGRHEQYF. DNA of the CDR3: TGCAGTGCTAGAGATTCACCTAGCGGGAGGCACGAGCAGTACTTC.

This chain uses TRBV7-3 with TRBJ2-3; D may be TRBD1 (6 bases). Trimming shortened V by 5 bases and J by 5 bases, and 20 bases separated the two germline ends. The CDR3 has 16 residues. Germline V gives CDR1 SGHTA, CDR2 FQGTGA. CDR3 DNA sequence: TGTGCCAGCAGCAAATGGGGGCCCCAGAGTGAAGATACGCAGTATTTT. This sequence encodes CASSKWGPQSEDTQYF.

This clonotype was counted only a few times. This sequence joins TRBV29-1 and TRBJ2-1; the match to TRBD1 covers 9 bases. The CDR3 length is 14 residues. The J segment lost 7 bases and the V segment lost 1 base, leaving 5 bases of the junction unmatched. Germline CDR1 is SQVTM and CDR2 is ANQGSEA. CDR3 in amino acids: CSVEGTGVDNEQFF. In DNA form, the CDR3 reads TGCAGCGTTGAAGGGACAGGGGTTGATAATGAGCAGTTCTTC.

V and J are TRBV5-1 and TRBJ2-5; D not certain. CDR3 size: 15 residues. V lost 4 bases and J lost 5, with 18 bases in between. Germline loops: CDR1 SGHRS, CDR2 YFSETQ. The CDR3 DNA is TGCGCCAGCAGCCTGGACCGCAATGCGCCGGAGACCCAGTACTTC. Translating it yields CASSLDRNAPETQYF.